The 21 T cell receptor beta chains listed next were all sequenced from one sample in a study of CD8 T cells in Susac syndrome. RNA totalling roughly 0.45 to 1 ug underwent reverse transcription with random hexamers. From the immunoSEQ multiplex PCR reads, TCRdb called clonotypes with MiXCR, one entry per CDR3 protein. The sample has more than 55,000 distinct CDR3 sequences; approximately 96% are singletons. The sample comprised CD4+ T cells from PBMCs. These receptor sequences come from a human donor with multiple sclerosis.

This chain links TRBV7-2 with TRBJ1-3; no clear D. CDR1 is SGHTA and CDR2 is FQGNSA in the germline V gene. Deletions cut 1 base from V and 5 bases from J, with 3 bases between. The CDR3 is 12 residues long. CDR3: CASSLGRNTIYF. As DNA, the CDR3 is TGTGCCAGCAGCTTAGGGAGAAACACCATATATTTT.

The chain recombines TRBV7-2 with TRBJ2-1; D perhaps matches TRBD1 (5 bases). V gave up 7 bases and J gave up 1 base, with 8 bases separating them. Looked up from germline, CDR1 is SGHTA and CDR2 is FQGNSA. The CDR3 loop spans 13 amino acids. This chain's CDR3 is CASTQGSYNEQFF. Here the CDR3 DNA reads TGTGCCAGCACCCAGGGATCCTACAATGAGCAGTTCTTC.

The CDR3 bases are TGCAGTGCTAGAGCTACAGCTCTATCGGAGACCCAGTACTTC. Its protein product is CSARATALSETQYF. The chain couples TRBV20-1 to TRBJ2-5, with D uncertain. The CDR3 has 14 amino acids. The V gene's germline CDR1 is DFQATT and CDR2 SNEGSKA (reference sequence). Trimming shortened V by 1 base and J by 5 bases, and 14 bases separated the two germline ends.

The rearrangement uses TRBV7-2 and TRBJ2-7; 7 bases agree with TRBD1. After removal of 2 bases from V and 3 bases from J, the junction contained 4 bases not matched to a gene. The CDR3 has 14 residues. Germline V lookup: CDR1 SGHTA, CDR2 FQGNSA. The CDR3 nucleotides read TGTGCCAGCAGCTTATACAGGGGCAACTACGAGCAGTACTTC. The encoded protein is CASSLYRGNYEQYF.

The chain uses TRBV28 and TRBJ1-2; D possibly corresponds to TRBD1 (6 bases). This CDR3 spans 14 amino acids. The germline CDR1 and CDR2 sequences are MDHEN and SYDVKM. The ends were cut back, 10 bases at V and 4 bases at J, with 19 bases in the middle. CDR3 sequence: CATTTSGQIYGYTF. CDR3 in DNA: TGTGCCACCACCACGTCAGGACAGATCTATGGCTACACCTTC.

The rearrangement joins TRBV6-1 to TRBJ2-7, with D perhaps TRBD1 (7 bases). This CDR3 comprises 13 residues. The V end was cut by 6 bases, the J end by 3 bases, with 12 bases between. In germline, CDR1 is MNHNS, CDR2 SASEGT. CDR3 residues: CASRRQGGYEQYF. The CDR3 DNA follows: TGTGCCAGCAGGCGACAGGGAGGCTACGAGCAGTACTTC.

This chain links TRBV3-1 with TRBJ1-1; TRBD1 aligns across 9 bases. The ends lost 4 bases at V and 6 bases at J; junction bases unmatched: 9. The CDR3 consists of 15 residues. Germline V lookup: CDR1 LGHDT, CDR2 YNNKEL (reference sequence). As DNA, the CDR3 is TGTGCCAGCAGCCCCAGCGACAGGGGGAATGCTGAAGCTTTCTTT. Translating it yields CASSPSDRGNAEAFF.

The chain couples TRBV20-1 to TRBJ2-3, with TRBD2 identical over 9 bases. The V gene's germline CDR1 is DFQATT and CDR2 SNEGSKA (reference sequence). The CDR3 extends over 17 amino acids. J lost 3 bases, V lost 1 base, and 11 bases had no gene match. The CDR3 is CSARARPLAGLTDTQYF. The CDR3, as DNA: TGCAGTGCTAGAGCCCGCCCCCTAGCGGGGTTGACAGATACGCAGTATTTT.

This chain uses TRBV4-1 with TRBJ2-5; possible D gene TRBD2, 7 bases. Trimming took off 3 bases at V and 2 bases at J, with 13 bases between the two ends. Per germline, CDR1 MGHRA and CDR2 YSYEKL. This CDR3 is built from 15 residues. The CDR3 DNA sequence: TGCGCCAGCAGCCAGACCGAGGGGGGGCAAGAGACCCAGTACTTC. It encodes CASSQTEGGQETQYF.

The rearrangement joins TRBV5-1 to TRBJ2-7, with a possible D match to TRBD1 (6 bases). The V end lost 7 bases, the J end lost 6 bases, and 20 bases lay between the germline ends. The CDR3 has 14 amino acids. Germline CDR1 reads SGHRS; CDR2 reads YFSETQ. CDR3 DNA: TGCGCCAGCCAGGATCCCACAGGGACCTTCGAGCAGTACTTC. Translated: CASQDPTGTFEQYF.

The chain links TRBV7-6 to TRBJ1-1; D gene unclear. This CDR3 has 13 amino acids. CDR1 is SGHVS, CDR2 FNYEAQ, per germline. V was pared by 5 bases and J by 5 bases, with 12 bases between. CDR3 residues: CASSPLTWTEAFF. CDR3 DNA: TGTGCCAGCAGCCCCCTGACCTGGACTGAAGCTTTCTTT.

The V and J genes are TRBV7-2 and TRBJ1-5, with 7 bases aligning to TRBD1. V trimming: 1 base; J trimming: 3 bases; junction bases outside the gene matches: 3. Germline V CDR1 and CDR2: SGHTA, FQGNSA. The CDR3 is 15 amino acids. The CDR3 region has the DNA TGTGCCAGCAGCTTAGAGGGGGCCTACAATCAGCCCCAGCATTTT. Its protein is CASSLEGAYNQPQHF. Supplemented by reference TRBV7-2 and TRBJ1-5, the full variable domain reads GAGVSQSPSNKVTEKGKDVELRCDPISGHTALYWYRQSLGQGLEFLIYFQGNSAPDKSGLPSDRFSAERTGGSVSTLTIQRTQQEDSAVYLCASSLEGAYNQPQHFGDGTRLSIL.

This chain connects TRBV11-3 to TRBJ2-5, with 7 bases aligning to TRBD1. Trimming cost V 4 bases and J 1 base; bases outside gene matches: 3. Germline CDR1 is SGHNT and CDR2 is YENEEA. The CDR3 runs to 14 residues. CDR3 protein: CASSSGQLQETQYF. The CDR3 DNA follows: TGTGCCAGCAGCTCGGGACAGCTCCAAGAGACCCAGTACTTC.

J is TRBJ2-3 and V is TRBV4-2; tentative D call: TRBD1 (6 bases). Trimming pared 4 bases from V and 0 bases from J, leaving 14 bases between. Germline V gene data show CDR1 as LGHNA and CDR2 as YNFKEQ. This CDR3 is 16 amino acids long. CDR3 nucleotide sequence: TGTGCCAGCAGCCTAAGACAGGCCTCTAGCACAGATACGCAGTATTTT. Translated: CASSLRQASSTDTQYF.

The V and J genes are TRBV7-2 and TRBJ2-7; TRBD2 matches 10 bases. The V gene end was trimmed by 5 bases and the J gene end by 2 bases; junction bases not matched to a gene: 9. The V gene's germline CDR1 is SGHTA and CDR2 FQGNSA. This CDR3 is built from 16 residues. The CDR3 spells CASSQHGSGGTYEQYF. The CDR3 coding sequence is TGTGCCAGCAGCCAGCATGGTAGCGGGGGGACCTACGAGCAGTACTTC. Drawing the rest from reference TRBV7-2 and TRBJ2-7, the complete variable domain is GAGVSQSPSNKVTEKGKDVELRCDPISGHTALYWYRQSLGQGLEFLIYFQGNSAPDKSGLPSDRFSAERTGGSVSTLTIQRTQQEDSAVYLCASSQHGSGGTYEQYFGPGTRLTVT.

V gene TRBV7-9 combines with J gene TRBJ2-7; 8 nucleotides line up with TRBD1. Per the germline V gene, CDR1 is SEHNR and CDR2 is FQNEAQ (reference sequence). The CDR3 is made up of 14 amino acids. After removal of 4 bases from V and 1 base from J, the junction contained 3 bases not matched to a gene. The CDR3 DNA reads as TGTGCCAGCAGCTCTAGACAGGGGTCCTACGAGCAGTACTTC. This codes for CASSSRQGSYEQYF.

This chain links TRBV6-5 with TRBJ2-5, with D perhaps matching TRBD1 or TRBD2 (6 bases each). This CDR3 comprises 14 residues. Germline V gene lookup returns CDR1 MNHEY and CDR2 SVGAGI. Between the trimmed V and J ends, which lost 8 bases and 5 bases, there was a span of 18 bases. The CDR3 nucleotides read TGTGCCAGCTCTTGGGGGGCCCAGGCGGAGACCCAGTACTTC. As protein: CASSWGAQAETQYF.

J is TRBJ2-7 and V is TRBV7-9, with TRBD1 matching 9 bases. Looked up from germline, CDR1 is SEHNR and CDR2 is FQNEAQ (reference sequence). The CDR3 length is 15 residues. Germline trimming cut 5 bases from V and 5 bases from J; bases unmatched to any gene: 10. The CDR3 spells CASSATGTGSHEQYF. The CDR3 coding sequence is TGTGCCAGCAGCGCGACCGGGACAGGGAGCCACGAGCAGTACTTC. The full variable domain, in which reference TRBV7-9 and TRBJ2-7 provide the parts outside the CDR3, is DTGVSQNPRHKITKRGQNVTFRCDPISEHNRLYWYRQTLGQGPEFLTYFQNEAQLEKSRLLSDRFSAERPKGSFSTLEIQRTEQGDSAMYLCASSATGTGSHEQYFGPGTRLTVT.

The chain recombines TRBV29-1 with TRBJ2-5; D may be TRBD1 (6 bases). Trimming pared 8 bases from V and 3 bases from J, leaving 19 bases between. The CDR3 totals 14 residues. CDR1 and CDR2 (germline): SQVTM, ANQGSEA. CDR3 in amino acids: CSIFQGSLKETQYF. The CDR3 DNA is TGCAGCATCTTCCAGGGGTCCCTCAAAGAGACCCAGTACTTC. Complete variable domain (other parts from reference TRBV29-1 and TRBJ2-5): SAVISQKPSRDICQRGTSLTIQCQVDSQVTMMFWYRQQPGQSLTLIATANQGSEATYESGFVIDKFPISRPNLTFSTLTVSNMSPEDSSIYLCSIFQGSLKETQYFGPGTRLLVL.

The J gene is TRBJ2-2, the V gene TRBV3-1; 10 bases line up with TRBD1. Germline V CDR1 and CDR2: LGHDT, YNNKEL (reference sequence). The V gene end was trimmed by 2 bases and the J gene end by 5 bases; junction bases not matched to a gene: 8. This CDR3 spans 17 amino acids. CDR3 in DNA: TGTGCCAGCAGCCAACGACAGGGGGCGATTAGTACCGGGGAGCTGTTTTTT. Its protein is CASSQRQGAISTGELFF. The entire variable domain, with the rest obtained from reference TRBV3-1 and TRBJ2-2, is as follows: DTAVSQTPKYLVTQMGNDKSIKCEQNLGHDTMYWYKQDSKKFLKIMFSYNNKELIINETVPNRFSPKSPDKAHLNLHINSLELGDSAVYFCASSQRQGAISTGELFFGEGSRLTVL.

This chain joins TRBV7-2 and TRBJ1-1, with TRBD1 identical over 7 bases. The CDR3 covers 13 residues. CDR1 and CDR2 (germline): SGHTA, FQGNSA. V was pared by 6 bases and J by 11 bases, with 12 bases of the junction left unmatched. CDR3 nucleotides: TGTGCCAGCAGTCCTCGGACAGGTACGATGGCTTTCTTT. Its translation is CASSPRTGTMAFF.